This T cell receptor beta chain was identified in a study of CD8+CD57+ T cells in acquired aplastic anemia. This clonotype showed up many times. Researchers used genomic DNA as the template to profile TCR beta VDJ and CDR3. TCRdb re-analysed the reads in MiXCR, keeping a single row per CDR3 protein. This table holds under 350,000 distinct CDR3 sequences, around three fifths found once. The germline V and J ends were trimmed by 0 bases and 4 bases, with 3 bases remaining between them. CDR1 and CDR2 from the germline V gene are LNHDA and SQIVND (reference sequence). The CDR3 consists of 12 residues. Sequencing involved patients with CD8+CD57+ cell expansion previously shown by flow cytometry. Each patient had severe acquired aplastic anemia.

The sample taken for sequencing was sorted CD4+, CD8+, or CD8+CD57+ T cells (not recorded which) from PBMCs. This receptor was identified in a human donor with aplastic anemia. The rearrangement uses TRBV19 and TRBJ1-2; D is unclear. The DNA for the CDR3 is TGTGCCAGTAGTATAGACAGCTATGGCTACACCTTC. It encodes CASSIDSYGYTF.